The source of this TCR beta chain is a study of T cell responses to AZD1222 COVID-19 vaccine. Across the study: Combined were second doses at about 4 or about 12 weeks. General study results and limits: Unmutated variant regions are reportedly targeted by nearly half of spike-specific TCRs.

This CDR3 region has 13 residues. V was trimmed by 3 bases and J by 4 bases, leaving 9 bases between them. As for this clone: Its target is unknown.

Repertoires were generated with immunoSEQ multiplex PCR, while TCRdb's copy carries only in-frame clones and drops some. This table has approximately 70,000 clones, around 84% appearing once. The sequence was obtained from an adult in good health. The chain recombines TRBV12-3 or TRBV12-4 with TRBJ1-1; D uncertain. The starting material was peripheral blood, obtained on day 0 of AZD1222 vaccination. CDR3 amino acids: CASSLASGTEAFF. DNA for the CDR3: TGTGCCAGCAGTTTGGCATCCGGCACTGAAGCTTTCTTT.